Below, 14 T cell receptor beta chains from the same sample are listed, as sequenced in a study of CD4 T cells in relation to SARS-CoV-2 and coronaviruses. Antigen specificity for these receptors is unknown. Measured with immunoSEQ multiplex PCR; TCRdb has only the in-frame clones, and not every one. The repertoire holds about 17,000 clones, with approximately 80% as singletons. Unexposed donor CD4+ T cells date from about 2011-2018, before the COVID-19 pandemic. After around nine days of culture, CD4+ T cells were isolated. Sequencing used CD4+ T cells from PBMCs, cultured in vitro. The receptors were sampled from a human donor in good health.

This rearrangement joins TRBV5-1 to TRBJ2-1, with TRBD2 matching 9 bases. The CDR3 has 15 residues. The ends lost 7 bases at V and 8 bases at J; junction bases unmatched: 13. Germline V gives CDR1 SGHRS, CDR2 YFSETQ. The CDR3 is CASCPSGNLVDEQFF. CDR3 DNA: TGCGCCAGCTGCCCTAGCGGGAATTTGGTCGATGAGCAGTTCTTC.

The chain couples TRBV2 to TRBJ2-7; D remains ambiguous. With 6 bases removed from V and 2 bases from J, the gap between germline ends came to 8 bases. Germline CDR1 SNHLY, CDR2 FYNNEI. The length of the CDR3 is 12 residues. The CDR3 reads CASRTDTYEQYF. CDR3 bases: TGTGCCAGCAGAACAGACACCTACGAGCAGTACTTC.

Only a few counts were recorded for this clone. V gene TRBV4-2 combines with J gene TRBJ2-2; perhaps TRBD2 as D (6 bases). Germline CDR1 reads LGHNA; CDR2 reads YNFKEQ. This CDR3 is 17 amino acids long. Between the trimmed V and J ends, which lost 4 bases and 4 bases, there was a span of 19 bases. CDR3: CASSLLGSEGSTGELFF. CDR3 nucleotide sequence: TGTGCCAGCAGCCTGTTAGGTTCGGAGGGGAGCACCGGGGAGCTGTTTTTT.

J is TRBJ1-3 and V is TRBV5-5; D is unclear. The germline V gene has CDR1 SGHKS and CDR2 YYEKEE (reference sequence). The CDR3 spans 14 residues. With 0 bases removed from V and 0 bases from J, the gap between germline ends came to 4 bases. The chain's CDR3 is CASSLGSSGNTIYF. CDR3 sequence (DNA): TGTGCCAGCAGCTTGGGCAGCTCTGGAAACACCATATATTTT. Based on the CDR3 plus reference TRBV5-5 and TRBJ1-3, the full variable domain is DAGVTQSPTHLIKTRGQQVTLRCSPISGHKSVSWYQQVLGQGPQFIFQYYEKEERGRGNFPDRFSARQFPNYSSELNVNALLLGDSALYLCASSLGSSGNTIYFGEGSWLTVV.

The chain is built from TRBV9 and TRBJ1-2, with D hard to call. Per germline, CDR1 SGDLS and CDR2 YYNGEE. Trimming left V 3 bases short and J 1 base short, with 16 bases between. The CDR3 spans 16 residues. DNA of the CDR3: TGTGCCAGCAGCGGAGAGTCATGGGCCAATAACTATGGCTACACCTTC. Protein: CASSGESWANNYGYTF.

This chain connects TRBV27 to TRBJ1-2; D call uncertain. CDR3 size: 12 residues. Trimming shortened V by 1 base and J by 10 bases, and 10 bases separated the two germline ends. Looked up from germline, CDR1 is MNHEY and CDR2 is SMNVEV (reference sequence). CDR3 sequence (DNA): TGTGCCAGCAGTTTATTTCCTGGCGCCTACACCTTC. It translates to CASSLFPGAYTF.

This sequence joins TRBV18 and TRBJ2-3; no reliable D call. Trimming removed 3 bases at V and 2 bases at J, with 12 bases between. The CDR3 extends over 15 amino acids. CDR1 KGHSH and CDR2 LQKENI come from the germline V gene. The CDR3 loop is CASSPLPTSTDTQYF. CDR3 DNA sequence: TGTGCCAGCTCACCCCTGCCTACGTCCACAGATACGCAGTATTTT.

The CDR3 loop reads CASSEGQAQETQYF. The DNA of the CDR3 is TGCGCCAGCAGTGAAGGGCAGGCCCAAGAGACCCAGTACTTC. The chain uses TRBV10-2 and TRBJ2-5, with D hard to call. Germline lookup yields CDR1 WSHSY and CDR2 SAAADI. The CDR3 length is 14 residues. V lost 3 bases and J lost 1, with 9 bases in between.

V and J are TRBV9 and TRBJ2-3; 11 bases are a match to TRBD2. The germline V gene encodes CDR1 SGDLS and CDR2 YYNGEE. The V segment lost 2 bases and the J segment 9 bases; nucleotides outside the gene matches: 8. The CDR3 totals 15 residues. CDR3 coding DNA: TGTGCCAGCAGCGTTATGACTAGCGGGGTTCAGACGCAGTATTTT. This encodes CASSVMTSGVQTQYF.

The chain uses TRBV4-1 and TRBJ2-5, with D unclear. CDR1 and CDR2 (germline): MGHRA, YSYEKL. The CDR3 runs to 12 residues. Trimming cost V 2 bases and J 1 base, with 2 bases left between them. The chain's CDR3 is CASSQLQETQYF. Here the CDR3 DNA reads TGCGCCAGCAGCCAACTCCAAGAGACCCAGTACTTC.

The rearrangement joins TRBV6-5 to TRBJ2-4; tentative D call: TRBD2 (6 bases). CDR3 length: 16 residues. Trimming cost V 0 bases and J 6 bases, with 15 bases left between them. Germline loops: CDR1 MNHEY, CDR2 SVGAGI. DNA of the CDR3: TGTGCCAGCAGTTACTCGAATCAGGCGGGAAGAAACATTCAGTACTTC. Protein product: CASSYSNQAGRNIQYF.

The V call is TRBV15, the J call TRBJ1-1, with a possible D match to TRBD1 (5 bases). Germline V gives CDR1 LNHNV, CDR2 YYDKDF (reference sequence). CDR3 length: 16 residues. V dropped 0 bases and J dropped 0 bases, with 11 bases sitting between them. The CDR3 coding sequence is TGTGCCACCAGCAGAGATAGGGCAGGGATGAACACTGAAGCTTTCTTT. Translating it yields CATSRDRAGMNTEAFF.

The chain is built from TRBV4-3 and TRBJ2-1; TRBD2 matches 9 bases. Germline V gives CDR1 LGHNA, CDR2 YSLEER. J was trimmed by 1 base and V by 3 bases; bases with no gene match: 10. The CDR3 is 18 residues long. The CDR3 here is CASSQSAGGSLSYNEQFF. In DNA form, the CDR3 reads TGCGCCAGCAGCCAGTCAGCGGGGGGATCCCTATCCTACAATGAGCAGTTCTTC.

The chain employs TRBV2 and TRBJ1-1; 10 nucleotides line up with TRBD1. The germline V gene has CDR1 SNHLY and CDR2 FYNNEI. The length of the CDR3 is 16 residues. V lost 4 bases, J lost 4 bases, and 9 bases stayed unmatched. The CDR3 protein is CASSGAPGQGITEAFF. The CDR3 DNA follows: TGTGCCAGCAGTGGAGCCCCGGGACAGGGGATCACTGAAGCTTTCTTT.